This T cell receptor (beta chain) was captured by sequencing in a study of vaccination effects on CD4 cells after COVID-19 (dated by TCRdb to 2021 to 2024). General notes on the study: In the ViraFEST assay, PBMC were stimulated with viral peptide pools, and TCR sequencing was then used to find antigen-specific CD4+ T cell clonotypes based on their expansion. Participants received two doses of either the BNT162b2 or the mRNA-1273 mRNA SARS-CoV-2 vaccine. Two million PBMC per well were cultured with approximately 10 ug/ml peptides in IMDM containing 5% human AB serum, around 9.7 IU/ml IL-2 and gentamicin. SARS-CoV-2 spike-specific CD4+ TCR repertoires from before and after mRNA vaccination were compared in COVID-19 convalescent patients and in infection-naive vaccine recipients. The full study included over 8 COVID-19 convalescent patients and a few SARS-CoV-2-naive healthy vaccine recipients. The Oncomine TCR Beta short-read assay on an Illumina iSeq 100 was used to sequence cultures from other donors in the study.

Study-level results and caveats: The study was limited by a small number of convalescent patients and lacked early post-infection timepoints. Both infection-induced and vaccine-induced clones contracted markedly at late post-vaccination timepoints, which is consistent with waning T cell responses. In healthy vaccine recipients, vaccine-induced clones were almost all SARS-CoV-2 mono-reactive, with only 1 of 255 cross-reactive with common cold coronaviruses.

The CDR3 runs 14 amino acids, cysteine and phenylalanine included. The sequence is cut down to CDR3 DNA, 42 bases in frame from base 1. Looking up the germline V gene yields CDR1 MGHRA and CDR2 YSYEKL. Trimming costs V 1 base and J 6 bases, and their ends lie 10 bases apart. After more than nine days of culture, CD4+ T cells were isolated with the EasySep CD4+ T cell isolation kit. The absence of prior SARS-CoV-2 infection in healthy vaccine recipients was confirmed by negative nucleocapsid antibodies before and after vaccination. Half of the culture medium was replaced with fresh IL-2-containing medium on days 3 and 7. Unless noted otherwise, every peptide stimulation condition was cultured in triplicate wells. PBMC were separated from whole blood using Ficoll-Paque Plus gradient centrifugation and were then either cryopreserved at -140C or used fresh. The QIAamp micro DNA kit was used to extract genomic DNA from the cultured CD4+ T cells.

Regarding this clone: Which antigen it targets is not known. Per-base quality was not reported, and no clone a single base away is much larger than it.

The method was the immunoSEQ multiplex PCR assay. DNA from the cultured and isolated CD4+ T cells underwent TCR beta CDR3 sequencing. Under the source paper's analysis protocol: Non-productive TCR sequences were removed and reads were trimmed to the CDR3 region, keeping CDR3s of at least 7 amino acids. Antigen-specific clonotypes were identified with the MANAFEST web app by comparing expansion in peptide wells against reference cultures. For clones to be considered positive, expansion at FDR<0.05 versus reference and all other wells, an odds ratio above 5, and a frequency above 0.1% in two replicate wells were required. A clonotype was defined as cross-reactive if the clonotype was significantly expanded both in SARS-CoV-2 spike wells and in at least one common cold coronavirus spike condition. Levenshtein distance calculated with the stringdist R package was used to assess CDR3 similarity, and unrooted trees were constructed with ape in R 3.6.1. This is the immuneACCESS table as TCRdb keeps it, with only in-frame sequences that have V and J called. A part of the clones is gone; compared with another copy, unresolved V genes explain less than half, and the rest is unexplained. V and J calls and clone size are given by that table; D and trimming were obtained from the DNA. The table for this sample lists about 38,000 clones; 82% of them were counted only once. Less than 3.5% of the sample is in the top ten clones.

The TCR comes from a human donor who received a COVID-19 vaccine. The chain is made from TRBV4-1 and TRBJ2-1, with no confidently assigned D gene. This specimen was CD4+ T cells from PBMCs cultured without peptide, taken before COVID-19 vaccination. Here the CDR3 is given as CASSQAPLGNEQFF. Read as DNA, the sequence is TGCGCCAGCAGCCAAGCCCCACTGGGCAATGAGCAGTTCTTC.